This TCR beta chain was sequenced during a study of OX40 agonist ivuxolimab in advanced cancers. The assay was immunoSEQ multiplex PCR, and TCRdb's table has in-frame clones only and misses some. Found here are tens of thousands of clones, roughly 90% of them singletons; the top ten hold 9% to 10%. The V segment lost 5 bases and the J segment 5 bases; nucleotides outside the gene matches: 5. The germline CDR1 and CDR2 sequences are SNHLY and FYNNEI. The CDR3 length is 15 residues. The V and J genes are TRBV2 and TRBJ2-1; 11 bases fit TRBD2. The sample here was CD4+ or CD8+ T cells sorted from blood, taken in a trial of the OX40 agonist ivuxolimab. The receptor's source is an adult with an advanced solid tumor such as melanoma, head and neck, liver or kidney cancer. The CDR3: CASSFSGRANNEQFF. As DNA, the CDR3 is TGTGCCAGCAGTTTTAGCGGGAGGGCCAACAATGAGCAGTTCTTC.